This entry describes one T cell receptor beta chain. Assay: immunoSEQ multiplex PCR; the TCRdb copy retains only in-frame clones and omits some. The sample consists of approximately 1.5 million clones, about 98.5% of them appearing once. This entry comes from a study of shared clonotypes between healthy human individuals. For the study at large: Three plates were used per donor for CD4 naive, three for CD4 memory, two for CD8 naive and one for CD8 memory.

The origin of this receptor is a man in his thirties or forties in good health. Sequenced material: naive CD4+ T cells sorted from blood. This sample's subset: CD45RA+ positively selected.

The CDR3 protein is CAWSVLGPGQRDEKLFF. The CDR3 bases are TGTGCCTGGAGTGTACTTGGACCGGGACAGCGGGACGAAAAACTGTTTTTT. The chain uses TRBV30 and TRBJ1-4, with 7 nucleotides matching TRBD1. With 0 bases clipped from V and 8 bases from J, the junction kept 15 bases outside the gene matches. Per the germline V gene, CDR1 is GTSNPN and CDR2 is SVGIG (reference sequence). CDR3 length: 17 amino acids.